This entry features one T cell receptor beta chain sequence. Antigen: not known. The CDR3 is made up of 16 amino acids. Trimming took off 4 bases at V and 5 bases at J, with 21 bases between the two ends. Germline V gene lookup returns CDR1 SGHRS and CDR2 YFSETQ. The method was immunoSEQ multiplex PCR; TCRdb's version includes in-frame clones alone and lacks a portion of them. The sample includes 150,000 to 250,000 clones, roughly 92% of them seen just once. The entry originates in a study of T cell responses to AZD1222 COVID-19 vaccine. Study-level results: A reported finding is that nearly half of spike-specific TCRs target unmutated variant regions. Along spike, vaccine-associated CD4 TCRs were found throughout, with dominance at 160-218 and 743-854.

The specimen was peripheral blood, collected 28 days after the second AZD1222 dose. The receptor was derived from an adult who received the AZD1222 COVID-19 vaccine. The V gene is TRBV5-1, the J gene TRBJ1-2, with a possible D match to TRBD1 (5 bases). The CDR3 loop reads CASSPAGHLEMYGYTF. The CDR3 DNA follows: TGCGCCAGCAGCCCTGCGGGGCACCTTGAGATGTATGGCTACACCTTC. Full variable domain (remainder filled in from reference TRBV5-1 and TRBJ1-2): KAGVTQTPRYLIKTRGQQVTLSCSPISGHRSVSWYQQTPGQGLQFLFEYFSETQRNKGNFPGRFSGRQFSNSRSEMNVSTLELGDSALYLCASSPAGHLEMYGYTFGSGTRLTVV.